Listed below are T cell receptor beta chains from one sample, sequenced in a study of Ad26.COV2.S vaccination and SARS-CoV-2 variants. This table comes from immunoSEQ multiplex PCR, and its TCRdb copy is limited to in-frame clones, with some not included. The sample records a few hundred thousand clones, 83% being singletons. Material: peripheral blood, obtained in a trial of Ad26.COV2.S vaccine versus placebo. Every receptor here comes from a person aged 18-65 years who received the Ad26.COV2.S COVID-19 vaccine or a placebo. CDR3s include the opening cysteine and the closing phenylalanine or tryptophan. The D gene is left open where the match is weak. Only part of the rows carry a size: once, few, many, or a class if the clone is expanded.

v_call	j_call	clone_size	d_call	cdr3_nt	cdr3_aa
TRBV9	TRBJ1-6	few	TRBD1	TGTGCCAGCAGCGTTGAGGACAGGAATTCACCCCTCCACTTT	CASSVEDRNSPLHF
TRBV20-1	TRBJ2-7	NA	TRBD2	TGCAGTGCCAGTCCCTCCGGCGGGAGGGCCGTGTACTTC	CSASPSGGRAVYF
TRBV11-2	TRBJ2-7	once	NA	TGTGCCAGCAGCTTAGAGTCGTCGGGAAACGAGCAGTACTTC	CASSLESSGNEQYF
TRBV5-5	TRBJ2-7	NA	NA	TGTGCCAGCAGCTTCTTCTCCAGCTCCTACGAGCAGTACTTC	CASSFFSSSYEQYF
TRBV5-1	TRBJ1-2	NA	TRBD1	TGCGCCACTACGGACAGGGGAGACGGCTACACCTTC	CATTDRGDGYTF
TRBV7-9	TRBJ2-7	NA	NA	TGTGCCAGCAGCGGGAGCTCCTACGAGCAGTACTTC	CASSGSSYEQYF
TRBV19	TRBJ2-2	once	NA	TGTGCCAGTAGTATAGATGACATATACACCGGGGAGCTGTTTTTT	CASSIDDIYTGELFF
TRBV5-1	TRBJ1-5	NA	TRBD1	TGCGCCAGCAGCGCCACAGGGGGTGAACCCCAGCATTTT	CASSATGGEPQHF
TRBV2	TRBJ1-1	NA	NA	TGTGCCAGCAGTGAGGCCAGGGGAAACACTGAAGCTTTCTTT	CASSEARGNTEAFF
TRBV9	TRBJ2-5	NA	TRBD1	TGTGCCAGCAGCGCCTTCCATGGGGACAGACAAGAGACCCAGTACTTC	CASSAFHGDRQETQYF
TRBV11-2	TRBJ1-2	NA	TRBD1	TGTGCCAGCAGCGCTTCAGGGGGACACTATGGCTACACCTTC	CASSASGGHYGYTF
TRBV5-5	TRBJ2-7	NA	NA	TGTGCCAGCAGCTTGGGTTCGGGAACCCCATCCTACGAGCAGTACTTC	CASSLGSGTPSYEQYF
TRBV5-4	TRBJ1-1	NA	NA	TGTGCCAGCAGCAAAATAAGGGCGAACACTGAAGCTTTCTTT	CASSKIRANTEAFF
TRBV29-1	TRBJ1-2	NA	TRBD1	TGCAGCATTGAGGACAGGGGGCTTAGGGGCTACACCTTC	CSIEDRGLRGYTF
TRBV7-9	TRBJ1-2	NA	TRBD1	TGTGCCAGCAGCTTAGCAGAGGGGGCCTATGGCTACACCTTC	CASSLAEGAYGYTF
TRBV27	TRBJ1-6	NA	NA	TGTGCCAGCAGGGGGGCAGGGAGGAATAATTCACCCCTCCACTTT	CASRGAGRNNSPLHF
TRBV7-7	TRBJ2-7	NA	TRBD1	TGTGCCAGCAGCCTCAGACAGGGGCAGTCCTACGAGCAGTACTTC	CASSLRQGQSYEQYF
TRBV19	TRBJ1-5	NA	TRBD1	TGTGCCAGTAGTACCACAGGGGTCGGCAATCAGCCCCAGCATTTT	CASSTTGVGNQPQHF
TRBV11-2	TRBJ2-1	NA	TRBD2	TGTGCCAGCAGCCCTAGCGGGAGACAGTTCTTC	CASSPSGRQFF
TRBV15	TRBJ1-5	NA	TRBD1	TGTGCCACCAGCCCAGGGGTACAGGGGAAACAGCCCCAGCATTTT	CATSPGVQGKQPQHF
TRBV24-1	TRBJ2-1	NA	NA	TGTGCCACCAGTGATCCCCGACTCGGAGCCGTGAATGAGCAGTTCTTC	CATSDPRLGAVNEQFF
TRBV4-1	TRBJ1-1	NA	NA	TGCGCCAGCAGCCAGTTCAGGGGAGCTGAAGCTTTCTTT	CASSQFRGAEAFF
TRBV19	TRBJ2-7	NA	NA	TGTGCCAGTAGTGACCCTCCTTCAGGGGCCACCTACGAGCAGTACTTC	CASSDPPSGATYEQYF
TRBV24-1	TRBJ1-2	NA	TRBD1	TGTGCCACCGGGACAGCCTATGGCTACACCTTC	CATGTAYGYTF
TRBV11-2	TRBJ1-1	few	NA	TGTGCCAGCAGCCCCTCGGGAGGCACCGAAGCTTTCTTT	CASSPSGGTEAFF
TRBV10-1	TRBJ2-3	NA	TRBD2	TGCGCCAGCAGTGATCCACACTCGACTAGCGGGAGGATAGATACGCAGTATTTT	CASSDPHSTSGRIDTQYF
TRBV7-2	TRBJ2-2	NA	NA	TGTGCCAGCAGCCTACTAGTAACCGGGGAGCTGTTTTTT	CASSLLVTGELFF
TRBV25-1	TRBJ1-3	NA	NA	TGTGCCAGCAGTGAAGGGAGGGCCGTTTGGAGAAACACCATATATTTT	CASSEGRAVWRNTIYF
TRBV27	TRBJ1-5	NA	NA	TGTGCCAGCAGTGATAGGGGCGCTCAGCCCCAGCATTTT	CASSDRGAQPQHF
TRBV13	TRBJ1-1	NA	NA	TGTGCCAGCAGCTTTTGGACTGATGCTGAAGCTTTCTTT	CASSFWTDAEAFF
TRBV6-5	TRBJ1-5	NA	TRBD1	TGTGCCAGCAGTCAGGGGGGCGCAGGAAATCAGCCCCAGCATTTT	CASSQGGAGNQPQHF
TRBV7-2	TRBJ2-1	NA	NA	TGTGCCAGCAGCACAAACCTAGCAGGTGAGCAGTTCTTC	CASSTNLAGEQFF
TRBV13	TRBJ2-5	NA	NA	TGTGCCAGCAGCCGAATAGATGCCCCAGAGACCCAGTACTTC	CASSRIDAPETQYF
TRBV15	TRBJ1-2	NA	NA	TGTGCCACCAGCATGGAGGGATCGTCCTATGGCTACACCTTC	CATSMEGSSYGYTF
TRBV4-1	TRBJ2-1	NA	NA	TGCGCCAGCAGCCAAAGCCCCATGAACCTTTACAATGAGCAGTTCTTC	CASSQSPMNLYNEQFF
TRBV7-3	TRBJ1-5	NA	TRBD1	TGTGCCAGCAGCTTAAGGGCAGGGACAGGTCAGCCCCAGCATTTT	CASSLRAGTGQPQHF
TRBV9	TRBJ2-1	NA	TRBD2	TGTGCCAGCAGCGTAGCTCGACTAGCAAGCCCACCCGAGCAGTTCTTC	CASSVARLASPPEQFF